This T cell receptor (beta chain) appears in the sequencing data of a study of blood T cell repertoires in COVID-19. Patients from Seattle were sampled longitudinally, starting during active infection. As originally analysed: Amplification from reference gene primers served as the basis for estimated nucleated cell counts. Clones were read by immunoSEQ multiplex PCR, and TCRdb kept only the in-frame ones, dropping some. The DNA was the basis for D and trimming; V, J and clone size are from that table. The table lists around 100,000 clones, approximately 85% of them singletons. The CDR3 consists of 14 residues. In germline, CDR1 is SGDLS, CDR2 YYNGEE. The V end lost 0 bases, the J end lost 9 bases, and 15 bases lay between the germline ends.

The source is a woman aged 60-75 years with COVID-19, enrolled during active disease. The chain uses TRBV9 and TRBJ2-5; a possible D gene is TRBD2 (5 bases). Sequencing input: peripheral blood. The CDR3 reads CASSVGHIPGAQYF. CDR3 nucleotide sequence: TGTGCCAGCAGCGTAGGACACATCCCCGGGGCCCAGTACTTC.